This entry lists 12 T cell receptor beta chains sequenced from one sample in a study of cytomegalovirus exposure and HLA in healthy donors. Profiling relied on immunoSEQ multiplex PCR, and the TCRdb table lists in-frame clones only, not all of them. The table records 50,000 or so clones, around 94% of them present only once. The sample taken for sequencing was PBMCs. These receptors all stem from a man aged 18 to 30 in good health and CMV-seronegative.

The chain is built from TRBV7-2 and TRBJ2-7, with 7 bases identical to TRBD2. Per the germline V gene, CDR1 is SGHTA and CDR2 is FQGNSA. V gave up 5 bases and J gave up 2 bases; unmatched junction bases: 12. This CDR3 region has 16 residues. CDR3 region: CASSPWASGDTYEQYF. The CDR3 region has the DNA TGTGCCAGCAGCCCATGGGCTAGCGGTGACACCTACGAGCAGTACTTC.

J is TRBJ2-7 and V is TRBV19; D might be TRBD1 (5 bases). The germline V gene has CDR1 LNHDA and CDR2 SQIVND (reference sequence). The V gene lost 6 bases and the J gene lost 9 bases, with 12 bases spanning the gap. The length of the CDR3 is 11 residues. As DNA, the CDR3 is TGTGCCAGTAGCTCCTTGACAGTGCAGTACTTC. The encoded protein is CASSSLTVQYF.

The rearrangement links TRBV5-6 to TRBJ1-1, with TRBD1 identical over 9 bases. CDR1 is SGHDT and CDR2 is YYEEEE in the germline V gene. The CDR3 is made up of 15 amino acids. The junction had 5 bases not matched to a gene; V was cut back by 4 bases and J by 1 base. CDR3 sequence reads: CASSVDRGWNTEAFF. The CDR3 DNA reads TGTGCCAGCAGCGTGGACAGGGGATGGAACACTGAAGCTTTCTTT.

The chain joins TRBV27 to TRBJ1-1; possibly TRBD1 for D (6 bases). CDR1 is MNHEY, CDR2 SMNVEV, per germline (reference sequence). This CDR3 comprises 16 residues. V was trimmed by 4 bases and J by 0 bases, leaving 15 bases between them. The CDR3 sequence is CASSWGPAELNTEAFF. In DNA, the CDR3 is TGTGCCAGCAGTTGGGGGCCGGCTGAATTGAACACTGAAGCTTTCTTT.

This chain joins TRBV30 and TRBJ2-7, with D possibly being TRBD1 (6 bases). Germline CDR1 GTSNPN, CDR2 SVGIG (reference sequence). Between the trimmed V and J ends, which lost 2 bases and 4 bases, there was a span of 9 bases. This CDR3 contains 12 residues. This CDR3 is CAWSPGTYEQYF. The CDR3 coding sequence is TGTGCCTGGAGTCCAGGGACATACGAGCAGTACTTC.

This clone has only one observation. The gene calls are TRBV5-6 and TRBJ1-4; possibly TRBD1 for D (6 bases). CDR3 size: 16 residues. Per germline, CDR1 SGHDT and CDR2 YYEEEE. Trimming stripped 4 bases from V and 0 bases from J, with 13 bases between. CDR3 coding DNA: TGTGCCAGCAGCCTTGGGACACTAGCAACTAATGAAAAACTGTTTTTT. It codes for CASSLGTLATNEKLFF. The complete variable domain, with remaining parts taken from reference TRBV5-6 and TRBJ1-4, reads DAGVTQSPTHLIKTRGQQVTLRCSPKSGHDTVSWYQQALGQGPQFIFQYYEEEERQRGNFPDRFSGHQFPNYSSELNVNALLLGDSALYLCASSLGTLATNEKLFFGSGTQLSVL.

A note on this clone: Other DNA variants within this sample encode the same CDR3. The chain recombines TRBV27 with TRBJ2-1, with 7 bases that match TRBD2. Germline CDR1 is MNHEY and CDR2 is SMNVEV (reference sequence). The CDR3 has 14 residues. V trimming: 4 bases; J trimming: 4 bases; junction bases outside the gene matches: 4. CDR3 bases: TGTGCCAGCAGTTCGGGACTAAATTACAATGAGCAGTTCTTC. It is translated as CASSSGLNYNEQFF.

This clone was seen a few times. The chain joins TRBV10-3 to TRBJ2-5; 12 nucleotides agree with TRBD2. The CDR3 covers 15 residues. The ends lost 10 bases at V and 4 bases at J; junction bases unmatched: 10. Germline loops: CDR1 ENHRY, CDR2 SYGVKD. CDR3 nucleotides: TGTGCCACTCTAGCGGGAGGGCCCCTAGGAGAGACCCAGTACTTC. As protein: CATLAGGPLGETQYF.

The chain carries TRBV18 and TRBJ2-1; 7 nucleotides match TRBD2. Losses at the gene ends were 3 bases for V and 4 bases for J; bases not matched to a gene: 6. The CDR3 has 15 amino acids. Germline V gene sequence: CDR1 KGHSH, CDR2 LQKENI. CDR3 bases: TGTGCCAGCTCACCTCCCGGGACTACTTACAATGAGCAGTTCTTC. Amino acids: CASSPPGTTYNEQFF.

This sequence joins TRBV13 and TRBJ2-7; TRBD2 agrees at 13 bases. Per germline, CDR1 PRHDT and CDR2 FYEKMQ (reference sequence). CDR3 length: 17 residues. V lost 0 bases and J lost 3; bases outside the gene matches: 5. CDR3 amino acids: CASSLGLAGGGNYEQYF. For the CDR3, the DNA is TGTGCCAGCAGCTTAGGACTAGCGGGAGGGGGGAACTACGAGCAGTACTTC.

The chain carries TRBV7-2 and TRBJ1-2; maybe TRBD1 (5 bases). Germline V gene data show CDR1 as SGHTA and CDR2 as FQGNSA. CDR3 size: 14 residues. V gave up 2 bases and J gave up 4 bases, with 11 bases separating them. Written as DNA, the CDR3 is TGTGCCAGCAGCTTAAAGGGGTCCGGCTATGGCTACACCTTC. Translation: CASSLKGSGYGYTF.

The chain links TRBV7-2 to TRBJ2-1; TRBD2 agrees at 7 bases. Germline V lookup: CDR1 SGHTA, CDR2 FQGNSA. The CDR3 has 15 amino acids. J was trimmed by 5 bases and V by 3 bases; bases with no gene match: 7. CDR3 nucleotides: TGTGCCAGCAGCTTGAGCTCGCTAGCGGACAATGAGCAGTTCTTC. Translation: CASSLSSLADNEQFF.